A selection of T cell receptor beta chains follows, all from one sample in a study of cytomegalovirus exposure and HLA in healthy donors. Profiling relied on immunoSEQ multiplex PCR, and the TCRdb table lists in-frame clones only, not all of them. The sample lists 70,000 to 100,000 clones; around 80% were seen once. The sample was PBMCs. Every receptor here comes from a woman in her fifties or sixties in good health and CMV-seropositive. Both conserved end residues are part of each CDR3. Fields, in order: clone size, V gene, J gene, D gene, CDR3 protein, CDR3 DNA. A D gene is named only where the DNA matches it firmly. For some rows the clone size is stated as once, few or many, or as a class when expanded; others skip it.

abundance: .; v_gene: TRBV4-1; j_gene: TRBJ1-6; d_gene: .; CDR3aa: CASSQDRGSSYNSPLHF; CDR3nt: TGCGCCAGCAGCCAAGATCGGGGGAGCTCCTATAATTCACCCCTCCACTTT
abundance: .; v_gene: TRBV5-4; j_gene: TRBJ2-3; d_gene: TRBD2; CDR3aa: CASSSLAVSTDTQYF; CDR3nt: TGTGCCAGCAGCAGTCTAGCGGTGAGCACAGATACGCAGTATTTT
abundance: .; v_gene: TRBV19; j_gene: TRBJ1-5; d_gene: .; CDR3aa: CASSTTGRMRNQPQHF; CDR3nt: TGTGCCAGTAGTACCACAGGGCGAATGCGGAATCAGCCCCAGCATTTT
abundance: few; v_gene: TRBV6-5; j_gene: TRBJ1-1; d_gene: TRBD1; CDR3aa: CASSERQGRNEAFF; CDR3nt: TGTGCCAGCAGTGAAAGACAGGGGAGGAATGAAGCTTTCTTT
abundance: .; v_gene: TRBV15; j_gene: TRBJ1-2; d_gene: .; CDR3aa: CATSREGWGDGNYGYTF; CDR3nt: TGTGCCACCAGCAGAGAGGGGTGGGGGGACGGAAACTATGGCTACACCTTC
abundance: once; v_gene: TRBV5-1; j_gene: TRBJ2-3; d_gene: .; CDR3aa: CASSSTTDTQYF; CDR3nt: TGCGCCAGCAGCTCTACCACAGATACGCAGTATTTT
abundance: .; v_gene: TRBV6-1; j_gene: TRBJ1-1; d_gene: .; CDR3aa: CASSYLGGTEAFF; CDR3nt: TGTGCCAGCAGTTATCTAGGGGGCACTGAAGCTTTCTTT
abundance: .; v_gene: TRBV7-3; j_gene: TRBJ2-2; d_gene: .; CDR3aa: CASSLAGRELFF; CDR3nt: TGTGCCAGCAGCTTAGCGGGCCGGGAGCTGTTTTTT
abundance: once; v_gene: TRBV5-1; j_gene: TRBJ1-1; d_gene: TRBD1; CDR3aa: CASSGGQGNTEAFF; CDR3nt: TGCGCCAGCAGCGGGGGACAGGGCAACACTGAAGCTTTCTTT
abundance: .; v_gene: TRBV7-7; j_gene: TRBJ2-2; d_gene: .; CDR3aa: CASSPLTGTGELFF; CDR3nt: TGTGCTAGCAGCCCTTTGACGGGGACCGGGGAGCTGTTTTTT
abundance: .; v_gene: TRBV6-5; j_gene: TRBJ2-6; d_gene: .; CDR3aa: CASTSSGANVLTF; CDR3nt: TGTGCCAGCACGTCCTCTGGGGCCAACGTCCTGACTTTC
abundance: few; v_gene: TRBV2; j_gene: TRBJ2-4; d_gene: TRBD2; CDR3aa: CASREGREGNKNIQYF; CDR3nt: TGTGCCAGCAGAGAAGGGAGGGAGGGAAACAAAAACATTCAGTACTTC
abundance: .; v_gene: TRBV30; j_gene: TRBJ2-7; d_gene: .; CDR3aa: CAWSNREHRYEQYF; CDR3nt: TGTGCCTGGAGTAACCGGGAGCATCGGTACGAGCAGTACTTC
abundance: once; v_gene: TRBV15; j_gene: TRBJ2-1; d_gene: TRBD2; CDR3aa: CATSRDKLALAGIGNEQFF; CDR3nt: TGTGCCACCAGCAGAGACAAACTCGCACTAGCGGGAATAGGAAATGAGCAGTTCTTC
abundance: .; v_gene: TRBV19; j_gene: TRBJ2-7; d_gene: TRBD1; CDR3aa: CASSIGTGAEQYF; CDR3nt: TGTGCCAGTAGTATAGGGACAGGGGCCGAGCAGTACTTC
abundance: .; v_gene: TRBV18; j_gene: TRBJ2-3; d_gene: .; CDR3aa: CASSPTSTDTQYF; CDR3nt: TGTGCCAGCTCACCGACTAGCACAGATACGCAGTATTTT
abundance: .; v_gene: TRBV5-6; j_gene: TRBJ1-3; d_gene: .; CDR3aa: CASSLGWRAFGNTIYF; CDR3nt: TGTGCCAGCAGCTTGGGCTGGAGGGCGTTTGGAAACACCATATATTTT
abundance: .; v_gene: TRBV19; j_gene: TRBJ2-1; d_gene: .; CDR3aa: CATSLDRSSYNEQFF; CDR3nt: TGTGCCACCTCTCTAGACCGGAGCTCCTACAATGAGCAGTTCTTC
abundance: .; v_gene: TRBV29-1; j_gene: TRBJ1-1; d_gene: TRBD1; CDR3aa: CSVERGQGTEAFF; CDR3nt: TGCAGCGTTGAAAGGGGGCAGGGCACTGAAGCTTTCTTT
abundance: .; v_gene: TRBV11-2; j_gene: TRBJ1-1; d_gene: .; CDR3aa: CASSPYTGNTEAFF; CDR3nt: TGTGCCAGCAGCCCATATACAGGGAACACTGAAGCTTTCTTT
abundance: .; v_gene: TRBV5-6; j_gene: TRBJ2-5; d_gene: .; CDR3aa: CASSFKGQIETQYF; CDR3nt: TGTGCCAGCAGCTTCAAAGGACAGATAGAGACCCAGTACTTC
abundance: once; v_gene: TRBV6-4; j_gene: TRBJ2-1; d_gene: TRBD2; CDR3aa: CASSDSGLPQFF; CDR3nt: TGTGCCAGCAGTGACTCGGGACTACCACAGTTCTTC
abundance: .; v_gene: TRBV27; j_gene: TRBJ2-1; d_gene: TRBD1; CDR3aa: CASSLDRGRYNEQFF; CDR3nt: TGTGCCAGCAGTTTAGACAGGGGGAGATACAATGAGCAGTTCTTC
abundance: .; v_gene: TRBV7-9; j_gene: TRBJ2-7; d_gene: .; CDR3aa: CASSLRDFYEQYF; CDR3nt: TGTGCCAGCAGCTTACGGGACTTCTACGAGCAGTACTTC
abundance: .; v_gene: TRBV27; j_gene: TRBJ2-1; d_gene: TRBD1; CDR3aa: CASSPAGTGTYNEQFF; CDR3nt: TGTGCCAGCAGCCCCGCCGGGACAGGGACCTACAATGAGCAGTTCTTC
abundance: .; v_gene: TRBV6-6; j_gene: TRBJ1-2; d_gene: .; CDR3aa: CASSYTTGNYGYTF; CDR3nt: TGTGCCAGCAGTTACACCACAGGGAACTATGGCTACACCTTC
abundance: .; v_gene: TRBV5-5; j_gene: TRBJ1-1; d_gene: .; CDR3aa: CASSLGQRAEAFF; CDR3nt: TGTGCCAGCAGCTTGGGACAGAGAGCTGAAGCTTTCTTT
abundance: .; v_gene: TRBV7-7; j_gene: TRBJ2-3; d_gene: TRBD2; CDR3aa: CASSFYGRPDTQYF; CDR3nt: TGTGCTAGCAGCTTCTACGGGAGGCCAGATACGCAGTATTTT
abundance: .; v_gene: TRBV7-2; j_gene: TRBJ2-7; d_gene: TRBD1; CDR3aa: CASSLYPGTASYEQYF; CDR3nt: TGTGCCAGCAGCCTTTACCCAGGGACAGCTTCCTACGAGCAGTACTTC
abundance: .; v_gene: TRBV10-3; j_gene: TRBJ2-3; d_gene: TRBD1; CDR3aa: CAISYNSGDRGDTQYF; CDR3nt: TGTGCCATCAGCTACAACTCCGGGGACAGGGGTGATACGCAGTATTTT
abundance: .; v_gene: TRBV5-1; j_gene: TRBJ2-7; d_gene: .; CDR3aa: CASSLLEGFPEQYF; CDR3nt: TGCGCCAGCAGCTTGCTAGAGGGTTTTCCCGAGCAGTACTTC
abundance: .; v_gene: TRBV7-3; j_gene: TRBJ2-3; d_gene: TRBD2; CDR3aa: CASSLMSGRDTDTQYF; CDR3nt: TGTGCCAGCAGCTTAATGAGCGGGAGGGACACAGATACGCAGTATTTT
abundance: .; v_gene: TRBV9; j_gene: TRBJ2-7; d_gene: TRBD2; CDR3aa: CASSVETSGGYEQYF; CDR3nt: TGTGCCAGCAGCGTAGAAACCTCGGGGGGATACGAGCAGTACTTC
abundance: few; v_gene: TRBV9; j_gene: TRBJ2-2; d_gene: TRBD2; CDR3aa: CASSVQGLAASGTGELFF; CDR3nt: TGTGCCAGCAGCGTCCAGGGACTAGCGGCTTCGGGCACCGGGGAGCTGTTTTTT
abundance: few; v_gene: TRBV5-1; j_gene: TRBJ1-1; d_gene: .; CDR3aa: CASSLGRQNTEAFF; CDR3nt: TGCGCCAGCAGCTTGGGTCGACAGAACACTGAAGCTTTCTTT
abundance: .; v_gene: TRBV27; j_gene: TRBJ1-2; d_gene: .; CDR3aa: CASSLGLGGGCTF; CDR3nt: TGTGCCAGCAGTTTAGGACTGGGAGGAGGCTGCACCTTC
abundance: .; v_gene: TRBV30; j_gene: TRBJ2-7; d_gene: .; CDR3aa: CAGTDPRYEQYF; CDR3nt: TGTGCCGGGACGGATCCTAGGTACGAGCAGTACTTC
abundance: .; v_gene: TRBV6-5; j_gene: TRBJ1-1; d_gene: TRBD1; CDR3aa: CASSVATGKAFF; CDR3nt: TGTGCCAGCAGTGTCGCGACAGGGAAAGCTTTCTTT
abundance: .; v_gene: TRBV11-2; j_gene: TRBJ2-7; d_gene: TRBD1; CDR3aa: CASSLLQSGTGRNEQYF; CDR3nt: TGTGCCAGCAGCTTACTGCAGTCCGGGACAGGGAGAAACGAGCAGTACTTC
abundance: once; v_gene: TRBV5-1; j_gene: TRBJ2-7; d_gene: TRBD1; CDR3aa: CASSLAGQGGSEQYF; CDR3nt: TGCGCCAGCAGCTTGGCGGGACAGGGAGGTTCCGAGCAGTACTTC
abundance: .; v_gene: TRBV10-1; j_gene: TRBJ2-3; d_gene: TRBD2; CDR3aa: CASSEGTSAPDTQYF; CDR3nt: TGCGCCAGCAGTGAGGGGACTAGCGCACCAGATACGCAGTATTTT
abundance: few; v_gene: TRBV30; j_gene: TRBJ2-2; d_gene: .; CDR3aa: CAWSVETAHTGELFF; CDR3nt: TGTGCCTGGAGTGTGGAGACAGCACACACCGGGGAGCTGTTTTTT
abundance: .; v_gene: TRBV19; j_gene: TRBJ2-3; d_gene: TRBD1; CDR3aa: CASSVQGALTDTQYF; CDR3nt: TGTGCCAGTAGTGTCCAGGGGGCTCTCACAGATACGCAGTATTTT
abundance: once; v_gene: TRBV27; j_gene: TRBJ1-5; d_gene: .; CDR3aa: CASSLLGLGQPQHF; CDR3nt: TGTGCCAGCAGTTTACTTGGCCTAGGTCAGCCCCAGCATTTT
abundance: .; v_gene: TRBV5-1; j_gene: TRBJ1-1; d_gene: .; CDR3aa: CASSLDRGGTEAFF; CDR3nt: TGCGCCAGCAGCTTGGATAGGGGAGGGACTGAAGCTTTCTTT
abundance: .; v_gene: TRBV4-1; j_gene: TRBJ2-3; d_gene: .; CDR3aa: CASSQDFAVAQYF; CDR3nt: TGCGCCAGCAGCCAAGATTTCGCGGTTGCGCAGTATTTT
abundance: few; v_gene: TRBV6-1; j_gene: TRBJ1-5; d_gene: .; CDR3aa: CASSRGDQPQHF; CDR3nt: TGTGCCAGCAGTCGGGGGGACCAGCCCCAGCATTTT
abundance: .; v_gene: TRBV7-9; j_gene: TRBJ1-1; d_gene: .; CDR3aa: CASEEGGLNTEAFF; CDR3nt: TGTGCCAGCGAAGAGGGCGGACTGAACACTGAAGCTTTCTTT
abundance: few; v_gene: TRBV2; j_gene: TRBJ2-3; d_gene: .; CDR3aa: CASSEALRGATDTQYF; CDR3nt: TGTGCCAGCAGTGAAGCGCTCCGGGGAGCCACAGATACGCAGTATTTT